Listed below are T cell receptor beta chains from one sample, sequenced in a study of blood T cell repertoires in COVID-19. The assay was immunoSEQ multiplex PCR, and TCRdb's table has in-frame clones only and misses some. The sample gives around 250,000 clones, 84% of which show up once; 1.5% is in the top ten. The specimen was peripheral blood. Receptor source: a woman in her thirties or forties who had recovered from COVID-19. The CDR3 runs from the conserved cysteine through the conserved F or W. The D gene is left open where the match is weak. A clone size is listed for some rows: how often the clone was seen (once, few, many), or a class if it is expanded.

clone_size j_call v_call d_call cdr3_aa cdr3_nt
NA TRBJ2-4 TRBV11-3 TRBD2 CASSLVPPRLAGGHGCIQYF TGTGCCAGCAGCTTAGTACCTCCCCGACTAGCGGGGGGGCATGGGTGCATTCAGTACTTC
NA TRBJ1-5 TRBV30 NA CAWNIGGNQPQHF TGTGCCTGGAATATAGGGGGCAATCAGCCCCAGCATTTT
NA TRBJ2-1 TRBV5-6 TRBD2 CASNTAVRRGGFEQFF TGTGCCAGCAACACGGCGGTACGGCGGGGGGGTTTTGAGCAGTTCTTC
NA TRBJ1-2 TRBV5-5 TRBD1 CASSKGQGARGYTF TGTGCCAGCAGCAAGGGACAGGGGGCGCGAGGCTACACCTTC
NA TRBJ2-7 TRBV28 TRBD1 CASSHRGRSSYEQYF TGTGCCAGCAGTCATAGGGGGCGGAGCTCCTACGAGCAGTACTTC
NA TRBJ2-1 TRBV5-1 TRBD2 CASSVPTSGGGGEQFF TGCGCCAGCAGCGTCCCGACTAGCGGGGGGGGTGGTGAGCAGTTCTTC
NA TRBJ2-1 TRBV19 NA CASSRDEQFF TGTGCCAGTAGTCGGGATGAGCAGTTCTTC
few TRBJ1-5 TRBV19 NA CASSMATANQPQHF TGTGCCAGTAGTATGGCGACAGCTAATCAGCCCCAGCATTTT
NA TRBJ1-4 TRBV6-5 NA CASSYSTGRVNEKLFF TGTGCCAGCAGTTACTCCACAGGTCGGGTTAATGAAAAACTGTTTTTT
once TRBJ2-7 TRBV6-5 NA CASSYFPGQSYEQYF TGTGCCAGCAGTTACTTTCCGGGACAATCCTACGAGCAGTACTTC
NA TRBJ1-4 TRBV30 NA CASKGEAPNEKLFF TGTGCCAGCAAGGGGGAAGCCCCTAATGAAAAACTGTTTTTT
NA TRBJ1-5 TRBV19 TRBD1 CASSTGGQGTFRRNQPQHF TGTGCCAGTAGTACTGGAGGACAGGGTACCTTTCGTCGCAATCAGCCCCAGCATTTT
NA TRBJ1-1 TRBV19 TRBD1 CASSPSPGQGSTEAFF TGTGCCAGTAGTCCGTCCCCGGGACAGGGGAGCACTGAAGCTTTCTTT
NA TRBJ1-1 TRBV18 NA CASSPSEGWRTEAFF TGTGCCAGCTCACCCTCGGAGGGCTGGCGCACTGAAGCTTTCTTT
NA TRBJ1-1 TRBV5-1 NA CASGAAATGTEAFF TGCGCCAGCGGAGCTGCTGCGACGGGGACTGAAGCTTTCTTT
few TRBJ1-5 TRBV2 NA CASSSTGTGNQPQHF TGTGCCAGCAGCAGTACAGGGACGGGCAATCAGCCCCAGCATTTT
NA TRBJ1-6 TRBV10-2 NA CASSQDNSPLHF TGCGCCAGTAGCCAAGATAATTCACCCCTCCACTTT
NA TRBJ1-2 TRBV28 NA CASSLSGGISGYTF TGTGCCAGCAGCCTCTCGGGGGGCATTTCTGGCTACACCTTC
NA TRBJ2-7 TRBV28 TRBD1 CASRLQGFSLSSYEQYF TGTGCCAGCAGGCTACAGGGGTTTTCTCTTAGCTCCTACGAGCAGTACTTC
NA TRBJ1-2 TRBV6-5 NA CASSSGGGFFGYTF TGTGCCAGCAGTTCCGGGGGAGGGTTCTTTGGCTACACCTTC